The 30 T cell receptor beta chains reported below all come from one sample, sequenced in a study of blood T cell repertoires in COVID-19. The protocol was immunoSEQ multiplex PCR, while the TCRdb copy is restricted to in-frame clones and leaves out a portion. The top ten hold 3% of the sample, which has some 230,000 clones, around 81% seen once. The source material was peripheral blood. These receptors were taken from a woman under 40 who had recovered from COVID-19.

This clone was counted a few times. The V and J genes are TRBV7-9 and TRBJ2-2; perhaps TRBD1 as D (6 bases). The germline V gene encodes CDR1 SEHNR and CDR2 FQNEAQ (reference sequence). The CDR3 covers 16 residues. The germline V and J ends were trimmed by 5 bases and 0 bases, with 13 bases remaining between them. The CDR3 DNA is TGTGCCAGCAGCCCAGGGGCCTTTCCGAACACCGGGGAGCTGTTTTTT. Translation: CASSPGAFPNTGELFF.

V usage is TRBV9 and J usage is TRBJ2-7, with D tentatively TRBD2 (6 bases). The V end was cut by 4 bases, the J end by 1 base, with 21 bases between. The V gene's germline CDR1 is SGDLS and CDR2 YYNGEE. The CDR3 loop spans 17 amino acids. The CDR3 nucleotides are TGTGCCAGCAGCCCACCGGGGACTCCACGACTTTCCTACGAGCAGTACTTC. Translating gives CASSPPGTPRLSYEQYF.

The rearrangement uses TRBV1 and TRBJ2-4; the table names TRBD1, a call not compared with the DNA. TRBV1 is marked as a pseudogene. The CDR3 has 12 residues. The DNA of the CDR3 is TGCACCAGCAGCCCCCAAGCAGGCATTCAGTACTTC. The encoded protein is CTSSPQAGIQYF.

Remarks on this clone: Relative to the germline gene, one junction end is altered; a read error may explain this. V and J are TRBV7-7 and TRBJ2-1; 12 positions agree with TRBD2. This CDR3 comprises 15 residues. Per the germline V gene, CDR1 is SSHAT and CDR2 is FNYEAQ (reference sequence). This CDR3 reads CASSPLAGGNNEQFF. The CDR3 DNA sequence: TGTGCTAGCAGCCCCCTAGCGGGAGGGAATAATGAGCAGTTCTTC.

The CDR3 region is CASGLAPGLGDDNEQFF. The CDR3 DNA reads TGTGCTAGTGGTTTGGCCCCGGGACTAGGGGATGACAATGAGCAGTTCTTC. The chain employs TRBV12-5 and TRBJ2-1; 8 bases align to TRBD2. Germline-derived CDR1 and CDR2 are LGHNT and FRNRAP. This CDR3 region has 17 residues. J lost 5 bases, V lost 1 base, and 10 bases had no gene match.

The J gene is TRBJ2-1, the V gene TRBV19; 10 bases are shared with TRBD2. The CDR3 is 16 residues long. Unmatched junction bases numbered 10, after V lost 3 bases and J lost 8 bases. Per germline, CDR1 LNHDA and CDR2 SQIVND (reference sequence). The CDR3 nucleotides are TGTGCCAGTAGTATGAACCGACTAGCGGGTAGGTATGAGCAGTTCTTC. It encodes CASSMNRLAGRYEQFF.

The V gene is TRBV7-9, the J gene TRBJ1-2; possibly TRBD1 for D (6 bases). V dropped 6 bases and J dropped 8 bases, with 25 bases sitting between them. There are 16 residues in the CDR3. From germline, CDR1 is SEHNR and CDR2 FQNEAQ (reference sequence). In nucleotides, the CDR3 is TGTGCCAGCAGTTGGGTTACGACAGGACGATCTATGGGCTACACCTTC. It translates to CASSWVTTGRSMGYTF. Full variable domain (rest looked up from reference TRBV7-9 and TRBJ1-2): DTGVSQNPRHKITKRGQNVTFRCDPISEHNRLYWYRQTLGQGPEFLTYFQNEAQLEKSRLLSDRFSAERPKGSFSTLEIQRTEQGDSAMYLCASSWVTTGRSMGYTFGSGTRLTVV.

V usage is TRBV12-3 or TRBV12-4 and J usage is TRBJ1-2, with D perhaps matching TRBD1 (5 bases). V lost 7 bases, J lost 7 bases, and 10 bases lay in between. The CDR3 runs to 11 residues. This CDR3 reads CASKGQFGYTF. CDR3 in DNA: TGTGCCAGCAAGGGGCAGTTTGGCTACACCTTC.

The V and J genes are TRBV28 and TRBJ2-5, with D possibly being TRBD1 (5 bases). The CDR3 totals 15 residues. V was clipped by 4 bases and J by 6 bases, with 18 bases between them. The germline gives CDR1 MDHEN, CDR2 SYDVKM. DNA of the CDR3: TGTGCCAGCAGTTCGCCCACACCAGGGTTAAAGACCCAGTACTTC. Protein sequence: CASSSPTPGLKTQYF.

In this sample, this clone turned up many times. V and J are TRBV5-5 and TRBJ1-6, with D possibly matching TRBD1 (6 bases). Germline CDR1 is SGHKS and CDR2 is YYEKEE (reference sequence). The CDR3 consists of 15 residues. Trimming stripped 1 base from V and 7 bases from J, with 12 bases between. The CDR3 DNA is TGTGCCAGCAGCTTGCCAGGGGCGCGCAATTCACCCCTCCACTTT. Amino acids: CASSLPGARNSPLHF. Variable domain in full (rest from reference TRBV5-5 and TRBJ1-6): DAGVTQSPTHLIKTRGQQVTLRCSPISGHKSVSWYQQVLGQGPQFIFQYYEKEERGRGNFPDRFSARQFPNYSSELNVNALLLGDSALYLCASSLPGARNSPLHFGNGTRLTVT.

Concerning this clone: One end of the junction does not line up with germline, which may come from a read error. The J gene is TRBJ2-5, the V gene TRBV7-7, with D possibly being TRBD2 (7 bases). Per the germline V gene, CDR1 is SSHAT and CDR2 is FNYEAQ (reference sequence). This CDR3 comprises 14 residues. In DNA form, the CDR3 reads TGTGCTAGCAGCTGGGGGGGGCCCGAAGAGACCCAGTACTTC. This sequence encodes CASSWGGPEETQYF.

The CDR3 is CASKARTVLNYGYTF. The CDR3 DNA sequence: TGCGCCAGCAAGGCGAGGACAGTGTTAAACTATGGCTACACCTTC. The gene calls are TRBV10-2 and TRBJ1-2, with D maybe TRBD1 (6 bases). Trimming took 7 bases from V and 2 from J, leaving 17 bases between them. This CDR3 contains 15 residues. Germline assignment: CDR1 WSHSY and CDR2 SAAADI.

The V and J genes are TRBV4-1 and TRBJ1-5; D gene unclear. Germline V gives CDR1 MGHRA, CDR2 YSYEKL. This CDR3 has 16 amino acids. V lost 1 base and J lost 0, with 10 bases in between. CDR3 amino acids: CASSQVLSVSNQPQHF. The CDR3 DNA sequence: TGCGCCAGCAGCCAAGTATTGAGTGTTAGCAATCAGCCCCAGCATTTT.

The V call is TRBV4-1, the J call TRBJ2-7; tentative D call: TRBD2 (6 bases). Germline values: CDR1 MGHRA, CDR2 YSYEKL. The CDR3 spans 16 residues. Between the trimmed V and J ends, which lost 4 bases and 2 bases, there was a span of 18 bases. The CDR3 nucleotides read TGCGCCAGCAGCCCCCTATTAGCGGAGCCCGCCTACGAGCAGTACTTC. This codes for CASSPLLAEPAYEQYF.

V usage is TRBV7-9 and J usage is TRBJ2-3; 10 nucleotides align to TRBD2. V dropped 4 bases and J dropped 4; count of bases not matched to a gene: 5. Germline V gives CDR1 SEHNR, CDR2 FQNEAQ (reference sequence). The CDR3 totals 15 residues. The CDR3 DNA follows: TGTGCCAGCAGCTCAGGACTAGCGGAGTCAGATACGCAGTATTTT. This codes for CASSSGLAESDTQYF.

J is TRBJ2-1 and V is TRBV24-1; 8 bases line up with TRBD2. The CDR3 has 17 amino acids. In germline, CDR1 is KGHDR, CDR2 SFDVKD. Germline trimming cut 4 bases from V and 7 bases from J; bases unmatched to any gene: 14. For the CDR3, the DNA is TGTGCCACCAGTGACCCCGAAGAGGGGACTAGGTTTAATGAGCAGTTCTTC. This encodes CATSDPEEGTRFNEQFF.

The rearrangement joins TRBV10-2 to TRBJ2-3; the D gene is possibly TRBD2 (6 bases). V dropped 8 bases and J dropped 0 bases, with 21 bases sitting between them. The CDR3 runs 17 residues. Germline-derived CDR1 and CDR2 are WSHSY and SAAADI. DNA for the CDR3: TGCGCCAGCGGTTTTGCTGCCGGGAGTTCCAGCACAGATACGCAGTATTTT. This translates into CASGFAAGSSSTDTQYF.

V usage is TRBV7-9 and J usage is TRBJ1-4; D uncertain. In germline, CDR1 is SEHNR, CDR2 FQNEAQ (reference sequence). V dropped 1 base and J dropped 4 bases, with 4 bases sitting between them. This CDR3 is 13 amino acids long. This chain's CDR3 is CASSLGLNEKLFF. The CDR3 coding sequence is TGTGCCAGCAGCTTAGGGCTTAATGAAAAACTGTTTTTT.

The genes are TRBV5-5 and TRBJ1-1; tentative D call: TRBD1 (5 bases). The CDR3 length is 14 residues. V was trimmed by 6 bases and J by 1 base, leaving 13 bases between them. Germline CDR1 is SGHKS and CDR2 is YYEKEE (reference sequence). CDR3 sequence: CASIPGGGNTEAFF. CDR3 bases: TGTGCCAGCATCCCTGGCGGGGGGAACACTGAAGCTTTCTTT.

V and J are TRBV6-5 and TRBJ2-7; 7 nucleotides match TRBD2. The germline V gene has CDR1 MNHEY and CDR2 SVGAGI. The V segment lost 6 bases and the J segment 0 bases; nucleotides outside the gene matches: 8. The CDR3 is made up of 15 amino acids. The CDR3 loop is CASRGGSLSSYEQYF. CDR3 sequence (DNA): TGTGCCAGCAGGGGAGGGAGCCTTAGCTCCTACGAGCAGTACTTC.

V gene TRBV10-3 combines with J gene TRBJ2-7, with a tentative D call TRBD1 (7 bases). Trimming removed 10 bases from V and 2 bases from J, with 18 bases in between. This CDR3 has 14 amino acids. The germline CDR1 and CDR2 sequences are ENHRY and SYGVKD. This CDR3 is CANVRDRLPYEQYF. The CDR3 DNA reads TGTGCCAACGTGCGGGACAGACTTCCCTACGAGCAGTACTTC.

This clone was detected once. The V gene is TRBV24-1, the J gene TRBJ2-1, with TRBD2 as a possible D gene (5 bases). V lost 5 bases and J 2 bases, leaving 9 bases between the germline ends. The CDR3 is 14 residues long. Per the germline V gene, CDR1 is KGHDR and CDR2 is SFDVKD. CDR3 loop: CATSVGNAYNEQFF. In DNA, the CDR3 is TGTGCCACCAGTGTCGGGAATGCCTACAATGAGCAGTTCTTC.

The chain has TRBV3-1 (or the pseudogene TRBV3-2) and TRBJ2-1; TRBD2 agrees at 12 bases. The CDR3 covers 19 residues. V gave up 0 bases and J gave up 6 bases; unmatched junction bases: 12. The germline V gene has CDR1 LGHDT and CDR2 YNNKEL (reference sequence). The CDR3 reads CASSQDLGLAGGSGNEQFF. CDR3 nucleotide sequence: TGTGCCAGCAGCCAAGATCTAGGGCTAGCGGGAGGGTCGGGCAATGAGCAGTTCTTC.

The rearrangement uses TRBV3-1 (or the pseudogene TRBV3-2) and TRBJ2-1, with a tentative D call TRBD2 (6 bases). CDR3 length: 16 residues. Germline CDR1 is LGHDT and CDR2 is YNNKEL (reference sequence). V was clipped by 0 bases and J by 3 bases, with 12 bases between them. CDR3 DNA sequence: TGTGCCAGCAGCCAAGAAGGAGGGGCCCTCTACAATGAGCAGTTCTTC. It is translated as CASSQEGGALYNEQFF.

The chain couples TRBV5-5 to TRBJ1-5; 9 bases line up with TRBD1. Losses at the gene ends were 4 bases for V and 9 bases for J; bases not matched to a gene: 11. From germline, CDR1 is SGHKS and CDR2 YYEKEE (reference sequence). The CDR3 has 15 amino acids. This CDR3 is CASSKEIGQGRPQHF. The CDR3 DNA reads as TGTGCCAGCAGCAAAGAAATCGGACAGGGGAGGCCCCAGCATTTT.

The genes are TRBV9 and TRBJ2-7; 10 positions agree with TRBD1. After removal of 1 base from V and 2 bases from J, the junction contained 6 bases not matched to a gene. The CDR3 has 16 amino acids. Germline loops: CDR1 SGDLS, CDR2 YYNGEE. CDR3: CASSVSYGQGAYEQYF. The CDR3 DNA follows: TGTGCCAGCAGCGTATCATATGGACAGGGGGCCTACGAGCAGTACTTC.

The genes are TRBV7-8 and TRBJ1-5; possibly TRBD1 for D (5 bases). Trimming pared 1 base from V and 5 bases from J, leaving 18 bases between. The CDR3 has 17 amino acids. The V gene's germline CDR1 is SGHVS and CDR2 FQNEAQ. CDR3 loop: CASSLVGALTPDQPQHF. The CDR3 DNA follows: TGTGCCAGCAGCTTAGTAGGGGCCCTCACACCGGATCAGCCCCAGCATTTT.

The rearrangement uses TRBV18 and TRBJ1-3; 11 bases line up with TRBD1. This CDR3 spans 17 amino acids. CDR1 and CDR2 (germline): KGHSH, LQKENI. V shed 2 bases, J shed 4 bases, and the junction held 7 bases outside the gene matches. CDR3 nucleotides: TGTGCCAGCTCACCATCGGGACAGGGGGGTTTCGGAAACACCATATATTTT. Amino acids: CASSPSGQGGFGNTIYF.

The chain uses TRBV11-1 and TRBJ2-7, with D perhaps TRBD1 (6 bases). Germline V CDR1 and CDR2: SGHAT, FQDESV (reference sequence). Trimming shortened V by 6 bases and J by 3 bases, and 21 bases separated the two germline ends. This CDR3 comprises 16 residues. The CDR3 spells CASSLIRDTLGYEQYF. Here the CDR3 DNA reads TGTGCCAGCAGTCTTATCCGGGACACGCTAGGCTACGAGCAGTACTTC.

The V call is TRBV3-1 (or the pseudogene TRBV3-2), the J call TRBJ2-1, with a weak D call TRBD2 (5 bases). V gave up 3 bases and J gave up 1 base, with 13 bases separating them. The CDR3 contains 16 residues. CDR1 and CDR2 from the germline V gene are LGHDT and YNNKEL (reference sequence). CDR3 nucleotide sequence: TGTGCCAGCAGCCATGGGAGTAGGGAATCCTACAATGAGCAGTTCTTC. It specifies CASSHGSRESYNEQFF.